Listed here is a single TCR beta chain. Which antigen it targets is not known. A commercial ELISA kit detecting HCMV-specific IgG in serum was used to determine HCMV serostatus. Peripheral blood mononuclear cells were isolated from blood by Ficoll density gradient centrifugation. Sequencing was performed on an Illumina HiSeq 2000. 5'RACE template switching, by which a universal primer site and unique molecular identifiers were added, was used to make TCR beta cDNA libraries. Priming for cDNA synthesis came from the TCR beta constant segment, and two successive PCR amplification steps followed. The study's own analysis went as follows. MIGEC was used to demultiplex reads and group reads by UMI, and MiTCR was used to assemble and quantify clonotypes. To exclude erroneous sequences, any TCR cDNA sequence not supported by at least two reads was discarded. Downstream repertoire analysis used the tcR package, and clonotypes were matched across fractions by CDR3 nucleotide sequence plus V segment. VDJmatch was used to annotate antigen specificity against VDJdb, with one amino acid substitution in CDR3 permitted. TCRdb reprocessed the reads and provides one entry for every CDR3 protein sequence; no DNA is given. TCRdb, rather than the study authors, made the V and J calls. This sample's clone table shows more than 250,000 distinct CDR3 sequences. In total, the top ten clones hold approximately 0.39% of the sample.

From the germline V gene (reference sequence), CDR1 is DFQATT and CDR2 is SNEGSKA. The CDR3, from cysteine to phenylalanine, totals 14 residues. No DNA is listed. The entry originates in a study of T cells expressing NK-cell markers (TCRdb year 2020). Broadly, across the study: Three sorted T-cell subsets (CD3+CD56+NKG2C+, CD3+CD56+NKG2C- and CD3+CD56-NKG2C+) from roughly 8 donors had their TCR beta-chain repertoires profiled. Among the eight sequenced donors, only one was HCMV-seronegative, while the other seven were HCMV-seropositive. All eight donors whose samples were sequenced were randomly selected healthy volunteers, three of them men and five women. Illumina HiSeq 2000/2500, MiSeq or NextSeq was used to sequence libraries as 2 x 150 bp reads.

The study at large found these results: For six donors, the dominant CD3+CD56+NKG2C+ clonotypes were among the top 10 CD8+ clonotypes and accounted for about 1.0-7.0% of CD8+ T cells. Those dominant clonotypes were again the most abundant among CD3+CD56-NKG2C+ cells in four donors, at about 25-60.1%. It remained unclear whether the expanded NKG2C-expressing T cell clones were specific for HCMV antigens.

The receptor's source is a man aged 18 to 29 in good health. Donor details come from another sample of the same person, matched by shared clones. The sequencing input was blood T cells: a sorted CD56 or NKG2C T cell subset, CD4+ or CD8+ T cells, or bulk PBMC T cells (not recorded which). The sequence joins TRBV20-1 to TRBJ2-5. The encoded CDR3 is CSAIGNFRRETQYF.